This T cell receptor (beta chain) was sequenced during a study of regulatory T cells in long-lasting Graves disease. V gave up 4 bases and J gave up 12 bases, with 13 bases separating them. The germline V gene has CDR1 LGHDT and CDR2 YNNKEL (reference sequence). The CDR3 sequence is 12 residues long. At least ten counts were recorded for this clonotype. Arm-PCR with iRepertoire HTBI primers amplified the CDR3 regions for these TCR beta libraries. A single record per CDR3 protein comes from TCRdb applying MiXCR to the multiplex PCR reads. The sample holds roughly 420,000 distinct CDR3 sequences, around 15% seen once. Time point meaning: newly diagnosed GD, antithyroid drugs for less than 3 months. RNA extracted from PBMCs served as the sequencing template. These same data were also listed under a study on T cells in Graves' hyperthyroidism and ophthalmopathy.

This sequence joins TRBV3-1 and TRBJ1-3; D not resolved. The clonotype originates from a woman aged 25-40 years with Graves disease. The sample in question was peripheral blood mononuclear cells (PBMCs), obtained at new diagnosis, from a patient treated with antithyroid drugs. The CDR3 here is CASSPDPPVIYF. Here the CDR3 DNA reads TGTGCCAGCAGCCCGGACCCTCCCGTCATATATTTT.